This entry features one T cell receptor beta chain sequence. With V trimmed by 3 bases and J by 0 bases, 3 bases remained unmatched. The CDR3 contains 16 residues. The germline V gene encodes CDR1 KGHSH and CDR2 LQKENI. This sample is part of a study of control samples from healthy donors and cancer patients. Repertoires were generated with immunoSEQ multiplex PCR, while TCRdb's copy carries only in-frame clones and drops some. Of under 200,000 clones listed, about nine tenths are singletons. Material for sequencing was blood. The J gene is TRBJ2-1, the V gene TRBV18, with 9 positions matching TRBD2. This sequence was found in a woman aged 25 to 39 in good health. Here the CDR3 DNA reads TGTGCCAGCTCACCCAATAGCGGGAGCTCCTACAATGAGCAGTTCTTC. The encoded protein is CASSPNSGSSYNEQFF.